This TCR beta chain was sequenced for a study of patients and donors after allogeneic stem cell transplantation. This clonotype is medium-sized. TCRdb processed the RT-PCR reads anew with MiXCR; each CDR3 protein has one entry. The data contain about 160,000 distinct CDR3 sequences, about a third of them singletons. Germline CDR1 is MNHNY and CDR2 is SVGAGI (reference sequence). V was cut by 6 bases and J by 1 base, with 6 bases left in between. This CDR3 has 12 amino acids. Sample: blood, either unsorted or a sorted T cell fraction (not recorded which). The V gene is TRBV6-6, the J gene TRBJ1-1; D is undetermined. The sequence came from a human donor who was either an allogeneic HSCT recipient or a stem cell or donor lymphocyte infusion donor (not recorded which). It is not recorded whose cells these are; they may come from a transplant donor. CDR3 residues: CASRGSNTEAFF. CDR3 bases: TGTGCCAGCAGAGGATCGAACACTGAAGCTTTCTTT.